The 6 T cell receptor beta chains below come from one sample, sequenced in a study of cytomegalovirus exposure and HLA in healthy donors. The primer mix had 60 Vbeta and 13 Jbeta primers. Clones were read by immunoSEQ multiplex PCR, and TCRdb kept only the in-frame ones, dropping some. This table has 100,000 to 150,000 clones, more than 60% appearing once. Sample: PBMCs. All receptors come from a woman aged 18-29 years in good health and CMV-seronegative.

The chain carries TRBV7-2 and TRBJ1-2, with D perhaps matching TRBD1 (6 bases). From germline, CDR1 is SGHTA and CDR2 FQGNSA. The CDR3 has 16 amino acids. V was trimmed by 3 bases and J by 0 bases, leaving 14 bases between them. CDR3 loop: CASSFETGFANYGYTF. The CDR3 DNA is TGTGCCAGCAGCTTCGAGACAGGATTCGCTAACTATGGCTACACCTTC.

The V call is TRBV7-2, the J call TRBJ1-1; TRBD1 aligns across 9 bases. Looked up from germline, CDR1 is SGHTA and CDR2 is FQGNSA. J lost 2 bases, V lost 2 bases, and 0 bases had no gene match. The CDR3 is made up of 14 amino acids. The CDR3 nucleotides are TGTGCCAGCAGCTTAACAGGGGGCAACACTGAAGCTTTCTTT. Translated: CASSLTGGNTEAFF.

V gene TRBV29-1 combines with J gene TRBJ2-7; the D gene is possibly TRBD1 (5 bases). V lost 7 bases, J lost 0 bases, and 10 bases lay in between. The germline gives CDR1 SQVTM, CDR2 ANQGSEA. The CDR3 loop spans 12 amino acids. As DNA, the CDR3 is TGCAGCGGACAACAGGACTCCTACGAGCAGTACTTC. Residues: CSGQQDSYEQYF.

The gene calls are TRBV9 and TRBJ2-3; 8 nucleotides line up with TRBD2. Germline V gene sequence: CDR1 SGDLS, CDR2 YYNGEE. J was trimmed by 4 bases and V by 0 bases; bases with no gene match: 13. The CDR3 runs 18 residues. DNA of the CDR3: TGTGCCAGCAGCGTAGCTTCGACGGGAGGGCTGCTGGCAGATACGCAGTATTTT. Translating gives CASSVASTGGLLADTQYF.

The rearrangement links TRBV29-1 to TRBJ2-1; 12 bases are shared with TRBD2. V gave up 7 bases and J gave up 6 bases; unmatched junction bases: 4. CDR1 and CDR2 from the germline V gene are SQVTM and ANQGSEA. CDR3 length: 13 amino acids. DNA for the CDR3: TGCAGCGCCGGACTAGCGGGACTCAATGAGCAGTTCTTC. Protein sequence: CSAGLAGLNEQFF.

The gene calls are TRBV19 and TRBJ1-4, with a possible D match to TRBD1 (5 bases). This CDR3 is built from 14 residues. The V gene lost 6 bases and the J gene lost 12 bases, with 20 bases spanning the gap. CDR1 and CDR2 from the germline V gene are LNHDA and SQIVND (reference sequence). The CDR3 DNA reads TGTGCCAGTAGCCGTAGGGGTCAACTGCTGGAACTGTTTTTT. Translated, it gives CASSRRGQLLELFF.